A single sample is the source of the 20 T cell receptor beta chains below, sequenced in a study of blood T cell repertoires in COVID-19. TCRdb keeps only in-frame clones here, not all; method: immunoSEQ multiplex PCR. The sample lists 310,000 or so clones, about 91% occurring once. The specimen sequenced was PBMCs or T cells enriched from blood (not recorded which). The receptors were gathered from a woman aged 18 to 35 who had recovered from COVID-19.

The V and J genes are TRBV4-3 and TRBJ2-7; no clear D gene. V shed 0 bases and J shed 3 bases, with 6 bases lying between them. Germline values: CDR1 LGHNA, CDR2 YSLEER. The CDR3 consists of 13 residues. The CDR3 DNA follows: TGCGCCAGCAGCCAAGACCCCTACTACGAGCAGTACTTC. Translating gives CASSQDPYYEQYF.

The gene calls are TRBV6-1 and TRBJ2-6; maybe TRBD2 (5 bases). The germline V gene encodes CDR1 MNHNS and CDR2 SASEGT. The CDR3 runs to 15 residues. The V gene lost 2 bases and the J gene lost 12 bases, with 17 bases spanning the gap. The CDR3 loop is CASSESGSKRGVLTF. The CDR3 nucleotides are TGTGCCAGCAGTGAATCTGGGAGCAAACGGGGCGTCCTGACTTTC.

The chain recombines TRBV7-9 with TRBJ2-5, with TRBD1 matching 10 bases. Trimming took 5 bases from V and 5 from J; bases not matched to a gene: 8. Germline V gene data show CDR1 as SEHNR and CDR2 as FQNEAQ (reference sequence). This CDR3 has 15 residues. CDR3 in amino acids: CASSPTGGLLETQYF. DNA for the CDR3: TGTGCCAGCAGCCCGACAGGGGGCCTACTGGAGACCCAGTACTTC.

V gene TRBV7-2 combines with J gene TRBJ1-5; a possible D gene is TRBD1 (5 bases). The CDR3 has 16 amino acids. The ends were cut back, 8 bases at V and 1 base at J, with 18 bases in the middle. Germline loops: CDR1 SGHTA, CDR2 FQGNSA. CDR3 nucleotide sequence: TGTGCCAGCGCCAGAAGGGGTGATATCAGCAATCAGCCCCAGCATTTT. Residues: CASARRGDISNQPQHF.

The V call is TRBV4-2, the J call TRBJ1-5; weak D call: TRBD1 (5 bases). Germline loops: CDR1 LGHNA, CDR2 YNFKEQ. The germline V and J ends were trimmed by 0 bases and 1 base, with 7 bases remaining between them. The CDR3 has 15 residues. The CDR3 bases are TGTGCCAGCAGCCAAGAGGGGGGAAGCAATCAGCCCCAGCATTTT. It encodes CASSQEGGSNQPQHF.

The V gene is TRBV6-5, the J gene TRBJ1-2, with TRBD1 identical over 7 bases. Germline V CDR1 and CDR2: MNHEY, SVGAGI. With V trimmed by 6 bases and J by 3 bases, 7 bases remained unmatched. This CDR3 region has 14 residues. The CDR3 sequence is CASRETGNDYGYTF. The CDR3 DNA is TGTGCCAGCAGGGAGACAGGGAACGACTATGGCTACACCTTC.

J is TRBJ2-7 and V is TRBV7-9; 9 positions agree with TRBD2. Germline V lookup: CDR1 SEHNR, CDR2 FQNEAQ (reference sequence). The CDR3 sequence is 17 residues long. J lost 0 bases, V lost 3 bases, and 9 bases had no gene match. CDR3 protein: CASSLDLAGRFSYEQYF. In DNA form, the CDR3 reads TGTGCCAGCAGCTTGGATCTAGCGGGGCGCTTCTCCTACGAGCAGTACTTC.

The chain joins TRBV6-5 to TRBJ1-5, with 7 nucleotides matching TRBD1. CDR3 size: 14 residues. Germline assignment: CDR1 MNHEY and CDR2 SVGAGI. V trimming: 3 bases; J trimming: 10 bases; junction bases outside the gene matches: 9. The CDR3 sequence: CASSYNRDSGPQHF. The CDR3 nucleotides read TGTGCCAGCAGTTATAACAGGGACAGCGGCCCCCAGCATTTT.

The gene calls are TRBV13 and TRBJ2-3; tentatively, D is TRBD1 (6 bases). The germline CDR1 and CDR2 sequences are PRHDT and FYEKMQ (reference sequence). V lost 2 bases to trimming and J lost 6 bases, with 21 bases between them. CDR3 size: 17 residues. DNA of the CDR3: TGTGCCAGCAGCTTAACTTTGGGGGCTAGTCGCGAGGATACGCAGTATTTT. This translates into CASSLTLGASREDTQYF.

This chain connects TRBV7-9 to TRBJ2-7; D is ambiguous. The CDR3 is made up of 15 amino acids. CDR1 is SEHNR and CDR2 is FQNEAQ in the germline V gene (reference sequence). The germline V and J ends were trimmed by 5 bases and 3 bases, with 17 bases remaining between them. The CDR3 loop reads CASSQDPRHLYEQYF. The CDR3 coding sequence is TGTGCCAGCAGCCAGGATCCCCGTCACCTCTACGAGCAGTACTTC.

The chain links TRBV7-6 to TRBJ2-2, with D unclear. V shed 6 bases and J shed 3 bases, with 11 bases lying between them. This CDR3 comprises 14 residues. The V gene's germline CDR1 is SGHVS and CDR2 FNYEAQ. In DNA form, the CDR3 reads TGTGCCAGCAGTACATATGCGGACACCGGGGAGCTGTTTTTT. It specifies CASSTYADTGELFF.

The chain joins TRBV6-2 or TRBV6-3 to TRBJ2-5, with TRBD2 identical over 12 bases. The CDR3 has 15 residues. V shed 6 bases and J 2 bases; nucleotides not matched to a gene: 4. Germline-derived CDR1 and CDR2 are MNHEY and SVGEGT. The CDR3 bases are TGTGCCAGCAGCAAACTAGCGGGGGGACAAGAGACCCAGTACTTC. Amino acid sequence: CASSKLAGGQETQYF.

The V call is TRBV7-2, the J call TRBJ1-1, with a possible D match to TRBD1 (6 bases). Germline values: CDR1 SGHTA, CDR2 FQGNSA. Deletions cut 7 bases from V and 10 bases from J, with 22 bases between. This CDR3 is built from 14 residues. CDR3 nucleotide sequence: TGTGCCAGCAACCCATTAAATACAGGGCTGGGAGCTTTCTTT. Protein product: CASNPLNTGLGAFF.

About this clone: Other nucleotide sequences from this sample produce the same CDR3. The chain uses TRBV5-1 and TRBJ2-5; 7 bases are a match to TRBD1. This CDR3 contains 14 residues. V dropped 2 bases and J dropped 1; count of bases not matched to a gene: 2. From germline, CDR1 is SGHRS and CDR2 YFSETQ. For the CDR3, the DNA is TGCGCCAGCAGCTTAGGGACAGTCCAAGAGACCCAGTACTTC. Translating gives CASSLGTVQETQYF.

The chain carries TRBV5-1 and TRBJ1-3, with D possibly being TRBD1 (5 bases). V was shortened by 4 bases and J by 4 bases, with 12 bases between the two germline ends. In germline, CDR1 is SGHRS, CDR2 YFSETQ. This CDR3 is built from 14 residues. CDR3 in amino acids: CASSNPREGNTIYF. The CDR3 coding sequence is TGCGCCAGCAGCAACCCCAGGGAAGGAAACACCATATATTTT.

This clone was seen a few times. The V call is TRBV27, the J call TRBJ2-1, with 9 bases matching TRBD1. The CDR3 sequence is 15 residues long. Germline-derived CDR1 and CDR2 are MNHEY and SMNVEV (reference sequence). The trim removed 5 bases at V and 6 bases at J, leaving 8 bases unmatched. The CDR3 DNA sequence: TGTGCCAGCAGTCCGGGACAGGGAGGTGGCAATGAGCAGTTCTTC. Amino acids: CASSPGQGGGNEQFF.

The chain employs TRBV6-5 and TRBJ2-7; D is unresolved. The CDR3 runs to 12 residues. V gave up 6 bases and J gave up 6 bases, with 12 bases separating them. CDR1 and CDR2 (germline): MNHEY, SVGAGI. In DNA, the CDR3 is TGTGCCAGCAGAACGGGTCCGGGCGAGCAGTACTTC. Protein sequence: CASRTGPGEQYF.

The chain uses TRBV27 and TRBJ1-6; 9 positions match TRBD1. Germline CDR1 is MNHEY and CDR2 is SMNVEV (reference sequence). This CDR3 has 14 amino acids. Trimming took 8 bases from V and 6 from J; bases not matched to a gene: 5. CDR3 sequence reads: CASGPGQGNSPLHF. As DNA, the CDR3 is TGTGCCAGCGGACCGGGACAGGGTAATTCACCCCTCCACTTT.

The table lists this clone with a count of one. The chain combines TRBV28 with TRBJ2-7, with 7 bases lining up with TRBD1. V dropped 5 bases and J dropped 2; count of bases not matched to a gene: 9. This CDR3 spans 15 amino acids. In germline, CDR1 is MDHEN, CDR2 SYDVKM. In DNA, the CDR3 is TGTGCCAGCAGTAGAACAGGGGTGGGGGCCTACGAGCAGTACTTC. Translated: CASSRTGVGAYEQYF.

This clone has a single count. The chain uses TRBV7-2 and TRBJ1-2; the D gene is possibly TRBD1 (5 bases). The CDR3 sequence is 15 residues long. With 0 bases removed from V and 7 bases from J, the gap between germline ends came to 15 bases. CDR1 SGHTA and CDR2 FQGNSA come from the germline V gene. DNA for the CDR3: TGTGCCAGCAGCTTAGCGATGGGGCCCCAAGGTGGCTACACCTTC. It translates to CASSLAMGPQGGYTF.